A selection of T cell receptor beta chains follows, all from one sample in a study of OX40 agonist ivuxolimab in advanced cancers. Sequencing used immunoSEQ multiplex PCR; TCRdb keeps in-frame clones, though not all of them. This table has approximately 72,000 clones, around 88% appearing once. The sample was CD4+ or CD8+ T cells sorted from blood, taken in a trial of the OX40 agonist ivuxolimab. All receptors come from an adult with an advanced solid tumor such as melanoma, head and neck, liver or kidney cancer. CDR3s include the opening cysteine and the closing phenylalanine or tryptophan. The D gene is left open where the match is weak. Some rows mark clone size as missing; the rest say once, few, many or name a class of expanded clone.

v_call,d_call,clone_size,j_call,cdr3_aa
TRBV5-6,TRBD1,NA,TRBJ2-1,CASSLQGSLVGEQFF
TRBV6-4,NA,NA,TRBJ2-7,CASSDPGTADEQYF
TRBV12-2,NA,NA,TRBJ2-1,CASRLVDRGGEQFF
TRBV27,TRBD1,NA,TRBJ2-3,CASSYWDRPSTDTQYF
TRBV4-3,TRBD2,NA,TRBJ2-3,CASSQALPGLAGITTQYF
TRBV28,NA,NA,TRBJ1-1,CASSSPGITEAFF
TRBV7-8,TRBD1,NA,TRBJ1-5,CASSPQQGIDNQPQHF
TRBV6-5,NA,NA,TRBJ1-1,CASSYMSVLVNTEAFF
TRBV9,TRBD2,NA,TRBJ2-3,CASSVSTSGGTDTQYF
TRBV4-1,NA,once,TRBJ1-1,CASSLSETMNTEAFF
TRBV4-3,NA,NA,TRBJ2-7,CASSQERKSSYEQYF
TRBV11-1,NA,NA,TRBJ2-5,CASSSPVQGGAETQYF
TRBV18,TRBD1,NA,TRBJ2-7,CASSLQGTGGEQYF
TRBV6-5,TRBD1,NA,TRBJ1-2,CASSERQGLDGYTF
TRBV5-1,NA,NA,TRBJ1-2,CASSLDSGWDYGYTF
TRBV7-2,NA,NA,TRBJ2-7,CASSLISGEQYF
TRBV19,TRBD2,once,TRBJ2-2,CASSRGLAGGSTGELFF
TRBV29-1,NA,NA,TRBJ1-2,CSVAPVGGGYTF
TRBV5-1,NA,NA,TRBJ2-1,CASSLAEGLSVFF
TRBV19,NA,NA,TRBJ2-3,CASSISNFGDTQYF
TRBV2,NA,NA,TRBJ2-7,CASTQEGGPGYEQYF
TRBV2,NA,NA,TRBJ1-2,CASSEGGSHYGYTF
TRBV10-3,NA,NA,TRBJ1-2,CASSDSIQDGYTF
TRBV18,TRBD2,few,TRBJ2-7,CASSPGLAGGHEQYF
TRBV5-5,NA,NA,TRBJ1-1,CASSLNGHTEAFF
TRBV9,TRBD2,NA,TRBJ2-3,CASQSGVTLDTQYF